What follows is one T cell receptor (beta chain) and its context. Its target is unknown. RNA transcripts served as the template for amplifying TCR beta CDR3 regions. The TCR CDR3 first-round RT-PCR relied on the HTBI primer set. TCRdb itself ran the multiplex PCR reads through MiXCR, one entry per CDR3 protein. Among hundreds of thousands of distinct CDR3 sequences listed, nearly 45% were seen once. The data are from a study of T cells in Graves' hyperthyroidism and ophthalmopathy. Findings and limits, study-wide: Before onset, ophthalmopathy was predicted by the model a median approximately 6.6 months earlier.

J gave up 7 bases and V 5 bases, and 7 bases lay outside the gene matches. CDR3 length: 14 amino acids. The germline gives CDR1 SEHNR, CDR2 FQNEAQ (reference sequence). The sequence derives from an adult man with Graves' disease, either hyperthyroidism or ophthalmopathy (not recorded which). The rearrangement links TRBV7-9 to TRBJ1-5; 8 bases agree with TRBD1. The sequenced material came from peripheral blood or thyroid tissue (not recorded which). The chain's CDR3 is CASSQPDRDQPQHF. CDR3 coding DNA: TGTGCCAGCAGCCAACCGGACAGGGACCAGCCCCAGCATTTT.